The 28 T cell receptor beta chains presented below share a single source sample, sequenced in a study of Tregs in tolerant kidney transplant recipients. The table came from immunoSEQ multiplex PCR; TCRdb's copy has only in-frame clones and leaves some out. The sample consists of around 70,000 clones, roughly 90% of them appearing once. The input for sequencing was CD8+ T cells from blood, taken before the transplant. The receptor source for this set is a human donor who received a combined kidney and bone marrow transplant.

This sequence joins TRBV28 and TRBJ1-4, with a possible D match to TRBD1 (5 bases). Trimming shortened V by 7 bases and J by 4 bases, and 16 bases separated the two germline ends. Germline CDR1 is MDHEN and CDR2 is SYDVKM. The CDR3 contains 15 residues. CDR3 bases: TGTGCCAGCAAAGCAGCGACAGAGGATAATGAAAAACTGTTTTTT. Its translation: CASKAATEDNEKLFF.

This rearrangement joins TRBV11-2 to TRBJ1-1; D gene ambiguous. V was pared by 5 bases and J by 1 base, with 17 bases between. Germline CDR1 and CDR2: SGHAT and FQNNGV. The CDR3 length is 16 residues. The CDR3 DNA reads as TGTGCCAGCAGCGACTTCCGCGAACATAGGAACACTGAAGCTTTCTTT. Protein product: CASSDFREHRNTEAFF.

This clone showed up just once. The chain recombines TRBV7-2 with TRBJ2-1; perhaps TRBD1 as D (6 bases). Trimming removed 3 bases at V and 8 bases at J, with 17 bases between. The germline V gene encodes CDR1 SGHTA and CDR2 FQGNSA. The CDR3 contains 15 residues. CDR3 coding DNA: TGTGCCAGCAGCTTTCAACAGGGTATCGGGCATGAGCAGTTCTTC. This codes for CASSFQQGIGHEQFF.

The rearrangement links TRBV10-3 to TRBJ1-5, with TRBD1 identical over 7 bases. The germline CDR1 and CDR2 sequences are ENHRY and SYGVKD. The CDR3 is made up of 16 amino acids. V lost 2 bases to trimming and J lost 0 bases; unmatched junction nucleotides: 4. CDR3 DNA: TGTGCCATCAGTGAGGGCAGGGGGTATAGCAATCAGCCCCAGCATTTT. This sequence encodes CAISEGRGYSNQPQHF.

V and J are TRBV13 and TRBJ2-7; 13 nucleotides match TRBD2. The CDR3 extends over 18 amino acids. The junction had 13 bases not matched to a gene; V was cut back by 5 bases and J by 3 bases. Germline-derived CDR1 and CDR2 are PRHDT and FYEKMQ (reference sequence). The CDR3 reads CASSTRGLAGARIYEQYF. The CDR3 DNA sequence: TGTGCCAGCAGCACAAGAGGACTAGCGGGAGCGAGAATCTACGAGCAGTACTTC.

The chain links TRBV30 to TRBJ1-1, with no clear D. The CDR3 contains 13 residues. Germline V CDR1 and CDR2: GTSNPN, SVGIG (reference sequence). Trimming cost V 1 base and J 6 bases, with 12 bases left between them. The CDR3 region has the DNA TGTGCCTGGAGTGCCCGGGAGGCCCCTGAAGCTTTCTTT. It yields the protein CAWSAREAPEAFF.

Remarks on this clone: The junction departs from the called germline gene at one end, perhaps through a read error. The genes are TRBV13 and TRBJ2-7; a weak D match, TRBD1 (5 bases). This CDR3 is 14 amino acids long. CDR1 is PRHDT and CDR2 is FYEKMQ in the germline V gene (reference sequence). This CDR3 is CASSIGRGIYEQYF. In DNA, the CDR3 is TGTGCCAGCAGCATAGGAAGGGGAATCTACGAGCAGTACTTC.

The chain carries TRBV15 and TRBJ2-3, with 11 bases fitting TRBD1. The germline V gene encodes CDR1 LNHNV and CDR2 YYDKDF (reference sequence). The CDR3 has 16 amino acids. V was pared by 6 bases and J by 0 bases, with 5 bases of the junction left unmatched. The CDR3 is CATRPGQGGSTDTQYF. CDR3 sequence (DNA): TGTGCCACCAGACCGGGACAGGGGGGCAGCACAGATACGCAGTATTTT.

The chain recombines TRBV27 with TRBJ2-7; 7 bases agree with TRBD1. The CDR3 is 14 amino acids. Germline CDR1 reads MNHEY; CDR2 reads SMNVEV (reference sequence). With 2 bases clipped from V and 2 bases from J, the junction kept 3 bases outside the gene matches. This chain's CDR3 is CASSLQGDAYEQYF. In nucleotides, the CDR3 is TGTGCCAGCAGTTTACAGGGGGACGCCTACGAGCAGTACTTC.

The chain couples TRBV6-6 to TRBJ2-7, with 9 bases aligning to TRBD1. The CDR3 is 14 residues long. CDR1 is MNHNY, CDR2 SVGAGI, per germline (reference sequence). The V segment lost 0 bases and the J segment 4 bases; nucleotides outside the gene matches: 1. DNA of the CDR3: TGTGCCAGCAGTTACTCGGGGACAGGGTACGAGCAGTACTTC. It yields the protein CASSYSGTGYEQYF.

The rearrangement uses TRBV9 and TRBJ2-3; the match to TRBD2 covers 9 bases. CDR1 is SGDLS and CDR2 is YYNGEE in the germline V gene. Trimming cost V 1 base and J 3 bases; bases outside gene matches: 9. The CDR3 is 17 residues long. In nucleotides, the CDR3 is TGTGCCAGCAGCGTAACTTCGTGGACTAGCGAGACAGATACGCAGTATTTT. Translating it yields CASSVTSWTSETDTQYF.

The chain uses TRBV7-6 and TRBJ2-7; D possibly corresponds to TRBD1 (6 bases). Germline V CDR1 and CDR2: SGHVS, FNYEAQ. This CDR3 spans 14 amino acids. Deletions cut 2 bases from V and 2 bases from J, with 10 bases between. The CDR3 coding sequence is TGTGCCAGCAGCTTATCAGGGGCGGCCTACGAGCAGTACTTC. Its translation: CASSLSGAAYEQYF.

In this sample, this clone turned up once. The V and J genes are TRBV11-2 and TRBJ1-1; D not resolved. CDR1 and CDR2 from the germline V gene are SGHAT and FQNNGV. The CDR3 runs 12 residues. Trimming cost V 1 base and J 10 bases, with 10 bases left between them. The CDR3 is CASSLVSAGAFF. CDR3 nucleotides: TGTGCCAGCAGCTTAGTATCAGCAGGAGCTTTCTTT. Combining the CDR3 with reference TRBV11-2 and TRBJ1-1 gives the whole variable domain EAGVAQSPRYKIIEKRQSVAFWCNPISGHATLYWYQQILGQGPKLLIQFQNNGVVDDSQLPKDRFSAERLKGVDSTLKIQPAKLEDSAVYLCASSLVSAGAFFGQGTRLTVV.

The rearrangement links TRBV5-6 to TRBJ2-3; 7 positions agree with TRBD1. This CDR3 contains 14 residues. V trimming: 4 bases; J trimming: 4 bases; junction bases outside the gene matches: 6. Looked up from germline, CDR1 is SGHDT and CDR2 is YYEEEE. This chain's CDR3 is CASSQTGVPDTQYF. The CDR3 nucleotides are TGTGCCAGCAGCCAAACAGGGGTCCCAGATACGCAGTATTTT.

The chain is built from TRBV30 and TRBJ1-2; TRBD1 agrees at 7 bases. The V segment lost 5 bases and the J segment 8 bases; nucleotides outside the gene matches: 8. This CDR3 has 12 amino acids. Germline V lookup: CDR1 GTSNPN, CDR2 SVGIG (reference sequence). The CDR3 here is CAWDGRGNGYTF. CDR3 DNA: TGTGCCTGGGACGGCAGGGGGAACGGCTACACCTTC. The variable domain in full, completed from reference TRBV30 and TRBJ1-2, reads SQTIHQWPATLVQPVGSPLSLECTVEGTSNPNLYWYRQAAGRGLQLLFYSVGIGQISSEVPQNLSASRPQDRQFILSSKKLLLSDSGFYLCAWDGRGNGYTFGSGTRLTVV.

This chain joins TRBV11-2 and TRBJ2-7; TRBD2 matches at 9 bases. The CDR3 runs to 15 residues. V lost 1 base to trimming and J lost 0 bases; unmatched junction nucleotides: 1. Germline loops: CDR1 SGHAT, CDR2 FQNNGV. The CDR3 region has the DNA TGTGCCAGCAGCTTAGGGACTAGCGACTCCTACGAGCAGTACTTC. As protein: CASSLGTSDSYEQYF.

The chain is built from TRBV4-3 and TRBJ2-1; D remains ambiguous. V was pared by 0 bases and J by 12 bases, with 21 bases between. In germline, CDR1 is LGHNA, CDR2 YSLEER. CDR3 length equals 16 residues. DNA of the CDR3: TGCGCCAGCAGCCAAGATATGTCGCAAATCTTGAGCACGCAGTTCTTC. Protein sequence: CASSQDMSQILSTQFF.

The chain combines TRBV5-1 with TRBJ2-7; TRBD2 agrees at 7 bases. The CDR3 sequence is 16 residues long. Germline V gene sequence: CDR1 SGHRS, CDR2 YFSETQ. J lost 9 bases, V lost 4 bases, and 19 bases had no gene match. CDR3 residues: CASSQDLAAAVWGQYF. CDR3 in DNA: TGCGCCAGCAGCCAAGATCTAGCGGCAGCCGTCTGGGGGCAGTACTTC.

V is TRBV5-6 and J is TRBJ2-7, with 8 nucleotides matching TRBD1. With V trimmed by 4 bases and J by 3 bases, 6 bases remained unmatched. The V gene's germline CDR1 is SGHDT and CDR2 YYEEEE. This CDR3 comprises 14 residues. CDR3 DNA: TGTGCCAGCAGCACAGGGGGTTTGGTCTACGAGCAGTACTTC. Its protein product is CASSTGGLVYEQYF.

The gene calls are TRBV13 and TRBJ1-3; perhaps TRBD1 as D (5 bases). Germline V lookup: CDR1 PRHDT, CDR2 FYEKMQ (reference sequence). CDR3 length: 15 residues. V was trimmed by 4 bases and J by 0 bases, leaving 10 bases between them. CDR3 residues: CASSWGGLSGNTIYF. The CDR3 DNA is TGTGCCAGCAGCTGGGGGGGACTCTCTGGAAACACCATATATTTT.

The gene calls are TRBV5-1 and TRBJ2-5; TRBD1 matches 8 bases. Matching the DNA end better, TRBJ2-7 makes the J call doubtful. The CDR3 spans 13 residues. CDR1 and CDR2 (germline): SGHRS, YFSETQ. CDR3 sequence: CASRAGTGDEQYF. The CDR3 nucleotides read TGCGCCAGCAGGGCCGGGACAGGCGACGAGCAGTACTTC.

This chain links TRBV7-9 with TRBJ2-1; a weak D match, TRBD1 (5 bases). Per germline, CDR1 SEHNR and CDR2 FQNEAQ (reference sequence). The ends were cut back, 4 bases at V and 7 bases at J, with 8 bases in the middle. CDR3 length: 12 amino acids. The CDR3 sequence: CASSYQGNEQFF. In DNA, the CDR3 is TGTGCCAGCAGCTATCAGGGTAATGAGCAGTTCTTC.

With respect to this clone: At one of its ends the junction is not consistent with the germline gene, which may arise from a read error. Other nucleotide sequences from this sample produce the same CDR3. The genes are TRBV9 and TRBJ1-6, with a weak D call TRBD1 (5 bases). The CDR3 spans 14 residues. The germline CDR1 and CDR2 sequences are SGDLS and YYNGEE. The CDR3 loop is CASTGGVGNSPLHF. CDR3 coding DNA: TGTGCCAGCACGGGGGGAGTCGGAAATTCCCCCCTCCACTTT.

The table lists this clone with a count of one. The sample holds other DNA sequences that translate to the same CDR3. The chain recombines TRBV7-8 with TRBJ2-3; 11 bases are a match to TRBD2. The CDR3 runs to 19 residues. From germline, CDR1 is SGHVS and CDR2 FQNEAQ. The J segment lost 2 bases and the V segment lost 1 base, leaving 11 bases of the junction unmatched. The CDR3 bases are TGTGCCAGCAGCTTAGAACTAGCGGGAGCCCCTATTTTCACAGATACGCAGTATTTT. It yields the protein CASSLELAGAPIFTDTQYF.

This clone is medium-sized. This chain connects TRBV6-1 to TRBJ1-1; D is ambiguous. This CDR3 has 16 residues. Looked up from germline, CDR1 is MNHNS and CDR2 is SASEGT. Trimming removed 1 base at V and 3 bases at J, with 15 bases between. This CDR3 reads CASSEDRWEVDTEAFF. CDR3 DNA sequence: TGTGCCAGCAGTGAAGATCGTTGGGAGGTGGACACTGAAGCTTTCTTT.

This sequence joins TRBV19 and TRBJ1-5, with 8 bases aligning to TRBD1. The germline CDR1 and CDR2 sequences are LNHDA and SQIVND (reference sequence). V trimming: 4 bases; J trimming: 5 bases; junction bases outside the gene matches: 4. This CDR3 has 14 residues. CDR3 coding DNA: TGTGCCAGTAGTAGGGCAGGGGGCCATCAGCCCCAGCATTTT. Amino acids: CASSRAGGHQPQHF.

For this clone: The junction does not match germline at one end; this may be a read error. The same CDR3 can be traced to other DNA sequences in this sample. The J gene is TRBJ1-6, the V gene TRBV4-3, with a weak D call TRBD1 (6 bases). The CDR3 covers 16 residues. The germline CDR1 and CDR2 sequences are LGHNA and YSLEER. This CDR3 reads CASSSSSTGRDSPLHF. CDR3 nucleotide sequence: TGCGCCAGCAGCTCGTCGAGCACAGGGAGGGATTCCCCCCTCCACTTT.

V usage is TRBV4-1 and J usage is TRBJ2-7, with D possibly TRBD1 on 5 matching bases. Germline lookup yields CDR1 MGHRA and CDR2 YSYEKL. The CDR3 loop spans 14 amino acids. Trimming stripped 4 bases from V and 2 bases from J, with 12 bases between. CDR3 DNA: TGCGCCAGCAGCCCTCCGACAGAGCCCTACGAGCAGTACTTC. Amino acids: CASSPPTEPYEQYF.